Listed here are 5 T cell receptor beta chains from one sample, sequenced in a study of shared clonotypes between healthy human individuals. Only CD45RO-negative cells positively selected for CCR7 counted as naive CD8 cells, so terminally differentiated effector memory CD45RA+ cells were excluded. Assay: immunoSEQ multiplex PCR; the TCRdb copy retains only in-frame clones and omits some. The sample lists around 2,000,000 clones, approximately 94% seen once, with roughly 1.2% in the top ten. Specimen: naive CD8+ T cells sorted from blood. The receptors stem from a man aged 18 to 29 in good health.

The J gene is TRBJ2-1, the V gene TRBV7-8, with 10 bases identical to TRBD2. CDR3 length equals 19 residues. The germline V gene encodes CDR1 SGHVS and CDR2 FQNEAQ. V shed 1 base, J shed 0 bases, and the junction held 9 bases outside the gene matches. The CDR3 DNA reads as TGTGCCAGCAGCTTAGATATGGGACTAGCGTTAAGCTCCTACAATGAGCAGTTCTTC. Translated, it gives CASSLDMGLALSSYNEQFF.

This sequence joins TRBV19 and TRBJ1-1; 12 positions match TRBD1. Germline values: CDR1 LNHDA, CDR2 SQIVND (reference sequence). The CDR3 consists of 16 residues. After removal of 3 bases from V and 4 bases from J, the junction contained 6 bases not matched to a gene. The DNA of the CDR3 is TGTGCCAGTAGTATCCGGGACAGGGGGCCGAGCACTGAAGCTTTCTTT. Translated: CASSIRDRGPSTEAFF.

The V gene is TRBV28, the J gene TRBJ2-7; tentatively, D is TRBD2 (7 bases). V lost 7 bases to trimming and J lost 3 bases, with 16 bases between them. CDR1 and CDR2 from the germline V gene are MDHEN and SYDVKM. The CDR3 contains 14 residues. CDR3 in amino acids: CASTPGGAFYEQYF. CDR3 nucleotides: TGTGCCAGCACCCCTGGGGGGGCCTTCTACGAGCAGTACTTC.

The V gene is TRBV27, the J gene TRBJ2-1; tentatively, D is TRBD1 (5 bases). This CDR3 has 13 amino acids. Per germline, CDR1 MNHEY and CDR2 SMNVEV (reference sequence). With 3 bases removed from V and 9 bases from J, the gap between germline ends came to 12 bases. CDR3 nucleotides: TGTGCCAGCAGTTTCATCAGGGATGGTGAGCAGTTCTTC. Protein product: CASSFIRDGEQFF.

This chain uses TRBV9 with TRBJ2-7; TRBD2 might be the D (7 bases). The CDR3 totals 14 residues. Per germline, CDR1 SGDLS and CDR2 YYNGEE. Trimming took 4 bases from V and 5 from J, leaving 16 bases between them. The CDR3 DNA is TGTGCCAGCAGCCCCGGAGGGGGGGGCAACGAGCAGTACTTC. Its protein is CASSPGGGGNEQYF.